The 10 T cell receptor beta chains given below trace back to one sample, sequenced in a study of cytomegalovirus exposure and HLA in healthy donors. Clones were read by immunoSEQ multiplex PCR, and TCRdb kept only the in-frame ones, dropping some. This table holds fewer than 90,000 clones, about four fifths found once. The sample consisted of PBMCs. The receptors stem from a woman younger than 30 in good health and CMV-seropositive.

This chain links TRBV7-9 with TRBJ1-6; 9 bases line up with TRBD1. The V and J ends lost 0 bases and 10 bases, in that order; junction bases with no gene match: 4. Per germline, CDR1 SEHNR and CDR2 FQNEAQ (reference sequence). This CDR3 is built from 15 residues. CDR3 region: CASSLAGQGDSPLHF. As DNA, the CDR3 is TGTGCCAGCAGCTTAGCGGGACAGGGAGACTCACCCCTCCACTTT.

Notes on this clone: The germline gene is not matched at one end of the junction; a read error may be the cause. The chain joins TRBV7-2 to TRBJ2-7; TRBD2 might be the D (7 bases). The CDR3 length is 15 residues. Germline CDR1 is SGHTA and CDR2 is FQGNSA. The CDR3: CASSSWGGAEASWNF. The CDR3 region has the DNA TGTGCCAGCAGCTCCTGGGGGGGCGCGGAGGCTAGTTGGAACTTC.

The rearrangement joins TRBV18 to TRBJ2-3, with a weak D call TRBD1 (6 bases). This CDR3 is 15 amino acids long. Trimming took 5 bases from V and 5 from J, leaving 17 bases between them. Germline lookup yields CDR1 KGHSH and CDR2 LQKENI. Written as DNA, the CDR3 is TGTGCCAGCTCAGGACGCCAGGGGCTTGGAGATACGCAGTATTTT. This sequence encodes CASSGRQGLGDTQYF.

Here the CDR3 reads CASSLDLSYGYTF. DNA of the CDR3: TGTGCCAGCAGCTTAGATTTGTCATATGGCTACACCTTC. The chain combines TRBV11-2 with TRBJ1-2; D unclear. Between the trimmed V and J ends, which lost 0 bases and 5 bases, there was a span of 7 bases. Germline values: CDR1 SGHAT, CDR2 FQNNGV. This CDR3 comprises 13 residues.

The rearrangement joins TRBV27 to TRBJ2-3; 10 bases line up with TRBD2. CDR1 is MNHEY and CDR2 is SMNVEV in the germline V gene (reference sequence). V trimming: 3 bases; J trimming: 5 bases; junction bases outside the gene matches: 8. The length of the CDR3 is 16 residues. CDR3 protein: CASSLGTSVIKDTQYF. The CDR3 nucleotides are TGTGCCAGCAGTTTGGGGACTAGCGTGATTAAAGATACGCAGTATTTT.

The chain combines TRBV9 with TRBJ2-7, with 9 bases aligning to TRBD2. This CDR3 has 16 residues. Germline loops: CDR1 SGDLS, CDR2 YYNGEE. The ends lost 0 bases at V and 7 bases at J; junction bases unmatched: 11. The CDR3 loop reads CASSVAASGALREQYF. The DNA of the CDR3 is TGTGCCAGCAGCGTAGCGGCTAGCGGGGCCTTAAGGGAGCAGTACTTC.

As for this clone: Other DNA sequences in this sample translate to the same CDR3. V is TRBV28 and J is TRBJ1-5; tentative D call: TRBD1 (6 bases). The CDR3 runs 13 residues. Germline V gene data show CDR1 as MDHEN and CDR2 as SYDVKM. Trimming cost V 6 bases and J 0 bases, with 6 bases left between them. CDR3 residues: CASRGASNQPQHF. The CDR3 nucleotides read TGTGCCAGCAGGGGGGCTAGCAATCAGCCCCAGCATTTT.

The CDR3 here is CASTTGDTEAFF. CDR3 DNA sequence: TGTGCCAGCACAACAGGGGACACTGAAGCTTTCTTT. The V and J genes are TRBV2 and TRBJ1-1; 7 nucleotides align to TRBD1. V trimming: 7 bases; J trimming: 3 bases; junction bases outside the gene matches: 2. Germline lookup yields CDR1 SNHLY and CDR2 FYNNEI. The CDR3 spans 12 residues.

The V and J genes are TRBV28 and TRBJ1-1; D not resolved. The V end lost 5 bases, the J end lost 1 base, and 5 bases lay between the germline ends. The CDR3 consists of 12 residues. The germline gives CDR1 MDHEN, CDR2 SYDVKM. The CDR3 bases are TGTGCCAGCAGTGACACGAACACTGAAGCTTTCTTT. Translating it yields CASSDTNTEAFF. The whole variable domain, remainder taken from reference TRBV28 and TRBJ1-1, is DVKVTQSSRYLVKRTGEKVFLECVQDMDHENMFWYRQDPGLGLRLIYFSYDVKMKEKGDIPEGYSVSREKKERFSLILESASTNQTSMYLCASSDTNTEAFFGQGTRLTVV.

The rearrangement links TRBV7-9 to TRBJ2-7, with D possibly matching TRBD2 (6 bases). Trimming cost V 3 bases and J 2 bases, with 20 bases left between them. Germline lookup yields CDR1 SEHNR and CDR2 FQNEAQ (reference sequence). This CDR3 has 17 amino acids. In DNA form, the CDR3 reads TGTGCCAGCAGCTTGATGGCCGGGGCGGGATCGGCCTACGAGCAGTACTTC. It encodes CASSLMAGAGSAYEQYF.